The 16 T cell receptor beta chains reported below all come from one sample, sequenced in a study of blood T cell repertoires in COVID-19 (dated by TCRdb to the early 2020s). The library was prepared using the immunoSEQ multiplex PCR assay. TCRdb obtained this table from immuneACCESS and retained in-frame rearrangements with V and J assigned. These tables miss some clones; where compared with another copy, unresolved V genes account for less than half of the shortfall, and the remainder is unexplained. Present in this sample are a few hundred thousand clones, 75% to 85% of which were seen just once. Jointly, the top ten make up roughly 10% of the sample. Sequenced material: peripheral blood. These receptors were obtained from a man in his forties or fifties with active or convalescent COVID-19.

The CDR3 loop reads CASSQVPRTGRATEAFF. DNA for the CDR3: TGTGCCAGCAGCCAAGTCCCCCGGACAGGGCGGGCCACTGAAGCTTTCTTT. The gene calls are TRBV3-1 (or the pseudogene TRBV3-2) and TRBJ1-1, with 8 bases lining up with TRBD1. J was trimmed by 4 bases and V by 1 base; bases with no gene match: 11. The CDR3 is made up of 17 amino acids. Germline CDR1 reads LGHDT; CDR2 reads YNNKEL (reference sequence).

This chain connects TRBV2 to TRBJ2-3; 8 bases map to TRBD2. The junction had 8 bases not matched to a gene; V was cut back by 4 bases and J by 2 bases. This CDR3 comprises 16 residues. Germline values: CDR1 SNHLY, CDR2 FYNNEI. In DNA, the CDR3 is TGTGCCAGCAGTGGGTCACTAGCGGTGCCCACAGATACGCAGTATTTT. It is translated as CASSGSLAVPTDTQYF.

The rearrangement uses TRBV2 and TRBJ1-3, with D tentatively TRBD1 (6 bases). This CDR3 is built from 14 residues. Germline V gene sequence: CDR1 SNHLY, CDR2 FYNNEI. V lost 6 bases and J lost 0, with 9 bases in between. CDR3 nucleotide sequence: TGTGCCAGCAGCAACAGGGACTCTGGAAACACCATATATTTT. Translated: CASSNRDSGNTIYF.

CDR3 region: CASSEQLGGYNEQFF. The DNA for the CDR3 is TGTGCCAGCAGTGAACAGCTTGGGGGGTACAATGAGCAGTTCTTC. V gene TRBV2 combines with J gene TRBJ2-1; tentative D call: TRBD2 (6 bases). V was shortened by 2 bases and J by 4 bases, with 12 bases between the two germline ends. The CDR3 is 15 amino acids. Germline loops: CDR1 SNHLY, CDR2 FYNNEI. The full variable domain, with the rest looked up from reference TRBV2 and TRBJ2-1, is EPEVTQTPSHQVTQMGQEVILRCVPISNHLYFYWYRQILGQKVEFLVSFYNNEISEKSEIFDDQFSVERPDGSNFTLKIRSTKLEDSAMYFCASSEQLGGYNEQFFGPGTRLTVL.

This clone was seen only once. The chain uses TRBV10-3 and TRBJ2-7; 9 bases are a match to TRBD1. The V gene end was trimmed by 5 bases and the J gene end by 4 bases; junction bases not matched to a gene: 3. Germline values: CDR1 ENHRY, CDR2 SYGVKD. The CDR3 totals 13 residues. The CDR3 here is CAISRGQGYEQYV. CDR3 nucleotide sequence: TGTGCCATCAGTCGCGGACAGGGGTACGAGCAGTACGTC.

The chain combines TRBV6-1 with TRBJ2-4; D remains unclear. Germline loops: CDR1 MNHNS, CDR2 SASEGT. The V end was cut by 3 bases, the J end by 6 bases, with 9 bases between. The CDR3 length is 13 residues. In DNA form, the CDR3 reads TGTGCCAGCAGTGACAGGATGGGAAACATTCAGTACTTC. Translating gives CASSDRMGNIQYF.

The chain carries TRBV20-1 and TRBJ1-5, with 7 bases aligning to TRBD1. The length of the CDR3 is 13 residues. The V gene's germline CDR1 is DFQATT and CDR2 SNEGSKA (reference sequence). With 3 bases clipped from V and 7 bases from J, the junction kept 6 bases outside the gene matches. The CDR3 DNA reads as TGCAGTGCTAGTCGACAGGGAAGGCAGCCCCAGCATTTT. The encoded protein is CSASRQGRQPQHF.

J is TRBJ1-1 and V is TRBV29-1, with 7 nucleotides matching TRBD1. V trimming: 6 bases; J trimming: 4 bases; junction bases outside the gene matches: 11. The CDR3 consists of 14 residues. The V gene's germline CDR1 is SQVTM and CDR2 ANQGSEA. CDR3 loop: CSVGAGTASTEAFF. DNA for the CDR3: TGCAGCGTCGGGGCGGGGACAGCCAGCACTGAAGCTTTCTTT.

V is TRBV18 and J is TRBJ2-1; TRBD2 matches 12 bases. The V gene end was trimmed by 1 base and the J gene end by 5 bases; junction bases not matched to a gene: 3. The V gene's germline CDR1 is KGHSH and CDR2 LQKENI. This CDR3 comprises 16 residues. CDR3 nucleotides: TGTGCCAGCTCACCACTCCCTAGCGGGAGGGACAATGAGCAGTTCTTC. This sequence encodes CASSPLPSGRDNEQFF.

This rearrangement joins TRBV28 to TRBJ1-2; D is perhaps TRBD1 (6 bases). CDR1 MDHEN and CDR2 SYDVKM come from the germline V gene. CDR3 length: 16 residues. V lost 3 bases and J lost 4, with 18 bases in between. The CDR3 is CASSLGIDRSGYGYTF. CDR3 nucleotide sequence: TGTGCCAGCAGTTTGGGTATAGACAGGTCGGGCTATGGCTACACCTTC.

The CDR3 protein is CASTTREGNTEAFF. DNA of the CDR3: TGTGCCAGTACCACACGGGAGGGGAACACTGAAGCTTTCTTT. The chain joins TRBV19 to TRBJ1-1; D is uncertain. The CDR3 consists of 14 residues. CDR1 and CDR2 (germline): LNHDA, SQIVND (reference sequence). Trimming removed 7 bases at V and 1 base at J, with 13 bases between.

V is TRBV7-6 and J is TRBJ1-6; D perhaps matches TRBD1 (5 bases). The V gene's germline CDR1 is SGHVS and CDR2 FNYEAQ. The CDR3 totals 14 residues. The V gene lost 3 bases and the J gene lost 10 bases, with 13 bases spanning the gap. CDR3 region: CASSFGGKRSPLHF. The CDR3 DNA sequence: TGTGCCAGCAGCTTCGGGGGAAAGAGGTCACCCCTCCACTTT.

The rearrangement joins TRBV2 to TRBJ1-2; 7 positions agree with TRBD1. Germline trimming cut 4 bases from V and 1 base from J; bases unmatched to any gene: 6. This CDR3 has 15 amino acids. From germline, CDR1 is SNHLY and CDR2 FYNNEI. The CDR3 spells CASSVRGALNYGYTF. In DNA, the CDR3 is TGTGCCAGCAGTGTCAGGGGGGCTCTTAACTATGGCTACACCTTC.

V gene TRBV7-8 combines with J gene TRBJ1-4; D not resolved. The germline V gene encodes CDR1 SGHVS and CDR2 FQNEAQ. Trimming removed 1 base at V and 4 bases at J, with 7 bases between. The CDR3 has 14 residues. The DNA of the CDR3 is TGTGCCAGCAGCTTAGGACCTAGTAATGAAAAACTGTTTTTT. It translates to CASSLGPSNEKLFF.

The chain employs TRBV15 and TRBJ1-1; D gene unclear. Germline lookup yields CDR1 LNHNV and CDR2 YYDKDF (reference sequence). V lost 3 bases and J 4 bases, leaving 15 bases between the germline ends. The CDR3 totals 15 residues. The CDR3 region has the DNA TGTGCCACCAGCAGCCCCCCCACGGGTGCCACTGAAGCTTTCTTT. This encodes CATSSPPTGATEAFF.

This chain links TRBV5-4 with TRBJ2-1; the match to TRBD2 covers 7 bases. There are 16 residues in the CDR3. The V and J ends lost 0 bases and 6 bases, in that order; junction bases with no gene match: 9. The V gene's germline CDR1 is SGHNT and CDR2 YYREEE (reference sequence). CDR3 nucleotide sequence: TGTGCCAGCAGCTTGGCCACTAGCGCGACTCTCAATGAGCAGTTCTTC. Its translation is CASSLATSATLNEQFF.